A selection of T cell receptor beta chains follows, all from one sample in a study of cytomegalovirus exposure and HLA in healthy donors. Profiled with immunoSEQ multiplex PCR; TCRdb holds only in-frame clones, not every one. The listing contains 150,000 to 200,000 clones. The sample consisted of PBMCs. Source of these receptors: a man in his thirties or forties in good health and CMV-seronegative. The CDR3 runs from the conserved cysteine through the conserved F or W. Each record gives: D gene, J gene, V gene, CDR3 DNA, CDR3 protein. A D gene is named only where the DNA matches it firmly.

>TRBD1|TRBJ2-7|TRBV29-1
TGCAGCGTAGCGGTCGTTAGGGACAGGCCCTCCTACGAGCAGTACTTC
CSVAVVRDRPSYEQYF
>NA|TRBJ1-1|TRBV4-1
TGCGCCAGCAGCCAAGAAGGGCAGGGAGGGACTGAAGCTTTCTTT
CASSQEGQGGTEAFF
>NA|TRBJ1-5|TRBV7-9
TGTGCCAGCAGCACTGACGGACTCCTTAGCAATCAGCCCCAGCATTTT
CASSTDGLLSNQPQHF
>NA|TRBJ2-3|TRBV14
TGTGCCAGCAGCCAAGTCGGGGGACTTGGCACAGATACGCAGTATTTT
CASSQVGGLGTDTQYF
>NA|TRBJ1-6|TRBV27
TGTGCCAGCAGTCCCAGTGGAGGACTGACACCCCTCCACTTT
CASSPSGGLTPLHF
>NA|TRBJ1-5|TRBV19
TGTGCCAGTAGTCCTGACCGACTCCGCAATCAGCCCCAGCATTTT
CASSPDRLRNQPQHF
>TRBD2|TRBJ2-1|TRBV5-1
TGCGCCAGCAGCTTGTATGCGGTAGGGACTAGCGGGGGCAATGAGCAGTTCTTC
CASSLYAVGTSGGNEQFF
>NA|TRBJ1-1|TRBV30
TGTGCCTGGACCTCCTGGGGGGGTAGAAGCACTGAAGCTTTCTTT
CAWTSWGGRSTEAFF
>NA|TRBJ2-5|TRBV7-8
TGTGCCAGCAGCTTAGAACCTGGGCGAGAGACCCAGTACTTC
CASSLEPGRETQYF
>TRBD1|TRBJ1-1|TRBV9
TGTGCCAGCAGCGTGTCTCGGGACAGGGAGACCACTGAAGCTTTCTTT
CASSVSRDRETTEAFF
>NA|TRBJ2-7|TRBV18
TGTGCCAGCTCACCCCCGGGACAAGGAGTTTACGAGCAGTACTTC
CASSPPGQGVYEQYF
>TRBD1|TRBJ2-2|TRBV5-8
TGTGCCAGCAGCTTGGCCCTCAGGGGGACGGACACCGGGGAGCTGTTTTTT
CASSLALRGTDTGELFF
>TRBD1|TRBJ1-3|TRBV7-2
TGTGCCAGCAGCCAGTCGACAGGGGGCGCGGGAAACACCATATATTTT
CASSQSTGGAGNTIYF
>TRBD1|TRBJ2-5|TRBV5-4
TGTGCCAGCAGCCCAGTTACAGGGGTTGGGGAGACCCAGTACTTC
CASSPVTGVGETQYF
>NA|TRBJ1-4|TRBV9
TGTGCCAGCAGCGTGGGAGGAGGCGGAGGTTCTGGGAATAATGAAAAACTGTTTTTT
CASSVGGGGGSGNNEKLFF
>NA|TRBJ2-3|TRBV7-6
TGTGCCAGCAGCTACTTACTCCATAGCACAGATACGCAGTATTTT
CASSYLLHSTDTQYF
>TRBD1|TRBJ2-7|TRBV18
TGTGCCAGCTCACCGGGGACAGGGCGCGACGAGCAGTACTTC
CASSPGTGRDEQYF
>NA|TRBJ2-1|TRBV5-1
TGCGCCAGCAGCTTGCCTAGCAGCTACAATGAGCAGTTCTTC
CASSLPSSYNEQFF
>NA|TRBJ2-7|TRBV11-1
TGTGCCAGCAGCGCGGCCGACGGGACCTACGAGCAGTACTTC
CASSAADGTYEQYF
>NA|TRBJ2-7|TRBV7-9
TGTGCCAGCAGCTTCCTACCTGTCTACGAGCAGTACTTC
CASSFLPVYEQYF
>TRBD1|TRBJ1-2|TRBV2
TGTGCCAGCGAAGGGGCGGGACAGGGCCGGGGGGACTATGGCTACACCTTC
CASEGAGQGRGDYGYTF
>TRBD2|TRBJ2-5|TRBV6-5
TGTGCCAGCGGGTCTAGCGGGTTCTGGGAGACCCAGTACTTC
CASGSSGFWETQYF
>TRBD1|TRBJ1-2|TRBV4-2
TGTGCCAGCAGCAAGACAGGGGAGAGCTATGGCTACACCTTC
CASSKTGESYGYTF
>TRBD1|TRBJ2-7|TRBV7-3
TGTGCCAGCAGCTCCCGGACAGGGTCGAGCTACGAGCAGTACTTC
CASSSRTGSSYEQYF
>TRBD1|TRBJ2-2|TRBV28
TGTGCCAGCAGTTTGATGACAGGGGGTAACACCGGGGAGCTGTTTTTT
CASSLMTGGNTGELFF
>TRBD1|TRBJ2-5|TRBV19
TGTGCCAGCTCCAGGGGGACAGAACCAATCCAAGAGACCCAGTACTTC
CASSRGTEPIQETQYF
>NA|TRBJ2-1|TRBV7-2
TGTGCCAGCAGCCCTCCCGGGGGGCCGGGAAATGAGCAGTTCTTC
CASSPPGGPGNEQFF
>NA|TRBJ2-7|TRBV11-3
TGTGCCAGCAGCTTCGGCAGGTCGACCTACGAGCAGTACTTC
CASSFGRSTYEQYF
>NA|TRBJ2-7|TRBV27
TGTGCCAGCAGCCCAAAGTCCCCCACCCGGGAGCAGTACTTC
CASSPKSPTREQYF
>NA|TRBJ1-4|TRBV5-5
TGTGCCAGCAGCTTGGCCGTGGCAACCGCAACTAATGAAAAACTGTTTTTT
CASSLAVATATNEKLFF
>NA|TRBJ1-1|TRBV7-9
TGTGCCAGCAGCGGGGGGTTGTCTAACACTGAAGCTTTCTTT
CASSGGLSNTEAFF
>TRBD2|TRBJ2-7|TRBV6-6
TGTGCCAGCAGTCTCACCGGGACTAGCTCGGCCTACGAGCAGTACTTC
CASSLTGTSSAYEQYF
>NA|TRBJ1-2|TRBV4-2
TGTGCCAGCAGCTCCCCTGACAGTTTCCGGCACTACACCTTC
CASSSPDSFRHYTF
>NA|TRBJ2-3|TRBV18
TGTGCCAGCTCACCGTTCTGGCAGGCTAGCACAGATACGCAGTATTTT
CASSPFWQASTDTQYF
>NA|TRBJ2-1|TRBV19
TGTGCCAGTAGTAACCGGGACAAGAGCTACAATGAGCAGTTCTTC
CASSNRDKSYNEQFF
>NA|TRBJ2-6|TRBV19
TGTGCCAGTAGTAGGGGCTTGGGCCCCTCCGGGGCCAACGTCCTGACTTTC
CASSRGLGPSGANVLTF
>NA|TRBJ1-1|TRBV6-1
TGTGCCAGCAGTCTCCAGACAGCATTGAACACTGAAGCTTTCTTT
CASSLQTALNTEAFF
>NA|TRBJ1-5|TRBV6-1
TGTGCCAGCAGTGAAAGGGGAAATCAGCCCCAGCATTTT
CASSERGNQPQHF
>TRBD2|TRBJ2-7|TRBV14
TGTGCCAGCAGCCGTCCGGGGGGGCGTAGCTACGAGCAGTACTTC
CASSRPGGRSYEQYF
>TRBD2|TRBJ2-1|TRBV5-1
TGCGCCAGCAGCTTGTGGTCGGATCTAGCGGGGAGCTCCTACAATGAGCAGTTCTTC
CASSLWSDLAGSSYNEQFF
>NA|TRBJ2-3|TRBV30
TGTGCCTGGAGTTTGTGGGAGACAGATACGCAGTATTTT
CAWSLWETDTQYF
>TRBD2|TRBJ2-7|TRBV5-4
TGTGCCAGCAGCGCTCCATCGATAGCGGGAGTGCCCTACGAGCAGTACTTC
CASSAPSIAGVPYEQYF
>TRBD1|TRBJ1-4|TRBV27
TGTGCCAGCAGTACCGGCAATGTGGGCAGGGGGAGTGAAAAACTGTTTTTT
CASSTGNVGRGSEKLFF
>TRBD2|TRBJ2-7|TRBV4-1
TGCGCCAGCAGCCAAGAGCCCCCCTACGGGGGGGGCGAGCAGTACTTC
CASSQEPPYGGGEQYF
>NA|TRBJ2-1|TRBV25-1
TGTGCCAGCAGTGAAATACAGACCTACAATGAGCAGTTCTTC
CASSEIQTYNEQFF
>TRBD2|TRBJ2-3|TRBV2
TGTGCCAGCGCGCGGGAGAGAACAGATACGCAGTATTTT
CASARERTDTQYF
>TRBD1|TRBJ1-2|TRBV29-1
TGCAGCGGGGCACAGGGGGCTCACTATGGCTACACCTTC
CSGAQGAHYGYTF
>TRBD2|TRBJ2-2|TRBV7-2
TGTGCCAGCAGCTTAGGACTAGCTTCGGCCGGGGAGCTGTTTTTT
CASSLGLASAGELFF
>TRBD1|TRBJ1-4|TRBV5-8
TGTGCCAGCAGCCCCGGGACAGGGGGCCCTGAAAAACTGTTTTTT
CASSPGTGGPEKLFF
>NA|TRBJ1-1|TRBV6-1
TGTGCCAGCAGCACACCAAACACTGAAGCTTTCTTT
CASSTPNTEAFF